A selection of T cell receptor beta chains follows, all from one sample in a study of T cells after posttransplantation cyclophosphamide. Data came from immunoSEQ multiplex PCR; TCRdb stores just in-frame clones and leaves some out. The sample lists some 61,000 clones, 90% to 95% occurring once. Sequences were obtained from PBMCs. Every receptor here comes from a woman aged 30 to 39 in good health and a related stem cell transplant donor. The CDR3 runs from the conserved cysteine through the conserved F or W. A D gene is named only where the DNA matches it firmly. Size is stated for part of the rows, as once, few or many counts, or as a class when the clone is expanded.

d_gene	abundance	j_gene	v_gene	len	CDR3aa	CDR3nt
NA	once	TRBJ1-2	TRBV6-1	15	CASRSGLNEYYGYTF	TGTGCCAGCAGGTCGGGGCTAAACGAGTATTATGGCTACACCTTC
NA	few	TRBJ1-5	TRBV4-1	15	CASSQGGWANQPQHF	TGCGCCAGCAGCCAAGGAGGGTGGGCGAATCAGCCCCAGCATTTT
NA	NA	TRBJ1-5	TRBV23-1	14	CASSRGDGNQPQHF	TGCGCCAGCAGTCGCGGGGACGGCAATCAGCCCCAGCATTTT
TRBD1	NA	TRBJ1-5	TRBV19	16	CASRGLGQGVGQPQHF	TGTGCCAGTAGGGGGTTGGGACAGGGGGTTGGTCAGCCCCAGCATTTT
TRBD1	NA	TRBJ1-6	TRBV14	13	CASSRDSNSPLHF	TGTGCCAGCAGCCGGGACAGTAATTCACCCCTCCACTTT
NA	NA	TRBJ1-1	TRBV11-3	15	CASSGAGATNTEAFF	TGTGCCAGCAGCGGGGCAGGGGCGACGAACACTGAAGCTTTCTTT
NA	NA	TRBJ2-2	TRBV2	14	CASNPRANTGELFF	TGTGCCAGCAATCCACGGGCGAACACCGGGGAGCTGTTTTTT
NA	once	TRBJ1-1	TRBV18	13	CASSPQWNTEAFF	TGTGCCAGCTCACCACAGTGGAACACTGAAGCTTTCTTT
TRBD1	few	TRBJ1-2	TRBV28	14	CATPTDRVGYGYTF	TGTGCCACCCCCACCGACAGGGTGGGCTATGGCTACACCTTC
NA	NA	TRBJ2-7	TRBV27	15	CASRTLGGAPYEQYF	TGTGCCAGCAGGACCCTGGGGGGTGCCCCCTACGAGCAGTACTTC
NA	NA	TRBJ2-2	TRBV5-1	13	CASSLALTGELFF	TGCGCCAGCAGCTTGGCTCTGACCGGGGAGCTGTTTTTT
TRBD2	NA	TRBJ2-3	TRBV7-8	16	CASSLGSGGMADTQYF	TGTGCCAGCAGCTTAGGAAGCGGGGGGATGGCAGATACGCAGTATTTT
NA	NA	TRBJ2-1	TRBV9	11	CASSESGEQFF	TGTGCCAGCAGCGAAAGCGGTGAGCAGTTCTTC
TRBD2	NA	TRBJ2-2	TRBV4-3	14	CASSQIRGAGELFF	TGCGCCAGCAGCCAAATCCGGGGGGCCGGGGAGCTGTTTTTT
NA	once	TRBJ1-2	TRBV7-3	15	CASSADGGSLYGYTF	TGTGCCAGCAGCGCTGACGGGGGATCCCTCTATGGCTACACCTTC
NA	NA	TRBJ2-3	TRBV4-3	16	CASSQEQGGFTDTQYF	TGCGCCAGCAGCCAAGAACAGGGTGGGTTCACAGATACGCAGTATTTT
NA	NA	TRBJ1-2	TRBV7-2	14	CASSANRVFYGYTF	TGTGCCAGCAGCGCGAACAGGGTCTTTTATGGCTACACCTTC
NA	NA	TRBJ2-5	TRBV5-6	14	CASSLGLNQETQYF	TGTGCCAGCAGCTTGGGTTTAAACCAAGAGACCCAGTACTTC
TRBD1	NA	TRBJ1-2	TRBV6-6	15	CASSTGTGLNYGYTF	TGTGCCAGCAGTACCGGGACAGGACTGAACTATGGCTACACCTTC
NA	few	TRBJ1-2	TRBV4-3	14	CASSHRQGTGGYTF	TGCGCCAGCAGCCATAGGCAGGGGACGGGTGGCTACACCTTC
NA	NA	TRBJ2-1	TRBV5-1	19	CASSLALRTLRTSYNEQFF	TGCGCCAGCAGCTTGGCCCTCCGGACATTACGGACTTCCTACAATGAGCAGTTCTTC
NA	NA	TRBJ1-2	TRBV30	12	CAWSAGGRGYTF	TGTGCCTGGAGTGCCGGGGGCCGGGGCTACACCTTC
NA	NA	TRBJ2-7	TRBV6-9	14	CASSQGLISYEQYF	TGTGCCAGCAGTCAGGGCCTTATTTCCTACGAGCAGTACTTC
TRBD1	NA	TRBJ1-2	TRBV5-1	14	CASSEGTVNYGYTF	TGCGCCAGCAGCGAGGGGACAGTTAACTATGGCTACACCTTC
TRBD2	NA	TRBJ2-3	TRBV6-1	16	CASSDIAGSFTDTQYF	TGTGCCAGCAGTGATATAGCGGGGTCCTTCACAGATACGCAGTATTTT